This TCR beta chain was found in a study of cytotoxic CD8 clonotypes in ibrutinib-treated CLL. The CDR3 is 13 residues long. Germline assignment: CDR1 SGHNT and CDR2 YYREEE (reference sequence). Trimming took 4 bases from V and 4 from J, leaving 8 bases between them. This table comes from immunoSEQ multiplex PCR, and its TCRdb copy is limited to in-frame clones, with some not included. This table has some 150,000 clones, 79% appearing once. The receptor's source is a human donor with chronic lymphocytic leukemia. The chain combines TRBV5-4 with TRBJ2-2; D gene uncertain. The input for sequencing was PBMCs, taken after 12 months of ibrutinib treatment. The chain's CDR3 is CASSIDFTGELFF. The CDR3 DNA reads TGTGCCAGCAGCATTGACTTCACCGGGGAGCTGTTTTTT.